Following are 3 T cell receptor beta chains from one sample sequenced in a study of blood T cell repertoires in COVID-19. Repertoires were generated with immunoSEQ multiplex PCR, while TCRdb's copy carries only in-frame clones and drops some. This table has 110,000 or so clones, 60% to 85% appearing once. The sample consisted of peripheral blood. All receptors derive from a man aged 70-80 years with acute or convalescent COVID-19.

This clone was seen more than once but under ten times. This rearrangement joins TRBV5-1 to TRBJ2-3; D not resolved. Per germline, CDR1 SGHRS and CDR2 YFSETQ. The CDR3 consists of 16 residues. V shed 4 bases and J shed 0 bases, with 15 bases lying between them. CDR3 in amino acids: CASSQTPRASTDTQYF. In DNA form, the CDR3 reads TGCGCCAGCAGCCAGACTCCCCGTGCTAGCACAGATACGCAGTATTTT.

This rearrangement joins TRBV2 to TRBJ2-2; D gene ambiguous. CDR3 length: 15 amino acids. Trimming pared 6 bases from V and 0 bases from J, leaving 11 bases between. Germline lookup yields CDR1 SNHLY and CDR2 FYNNEI. The CDR3 loop is CASRLRGANTGELFF. CDR3 sequence (DNA): TGTGCCAGCAGACTAAGAGGCGCGAACACCGGGGAGCTGTTTTTT.

This clone was detected a few times. The chain recombines TRBV7-2 with TRBJ2-1, with 14 bases aligning to TRBD2. The CDR3 length is 17 residues. CDR1 and CDR2 (germline): SGHTA, FQGNSA. V shed 11 bases, J shed 2 bases, and the junction held 11 bases outside the gene matches. The CDR3 DNA is TGTGCCGTTTCGGTGGGGACTAGCGGGGGAACCTACAATGAGCAGTTCTTC. It yields the protein CAVSVGTSGGTYNEQFF.